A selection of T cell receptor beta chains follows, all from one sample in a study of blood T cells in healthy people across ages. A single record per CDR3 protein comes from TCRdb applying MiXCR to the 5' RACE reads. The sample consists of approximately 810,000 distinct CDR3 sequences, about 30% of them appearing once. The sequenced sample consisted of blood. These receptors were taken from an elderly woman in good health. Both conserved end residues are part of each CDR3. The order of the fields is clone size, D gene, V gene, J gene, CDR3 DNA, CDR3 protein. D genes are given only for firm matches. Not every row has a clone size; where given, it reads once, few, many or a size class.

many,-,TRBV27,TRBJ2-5,TGTGCCAGCAGTTACCAGGGAGGCCGGCAAGAGACCCAGTACTTC,CASSYQGGRQETQYF
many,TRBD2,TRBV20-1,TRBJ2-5,TGCAGTGCTAGTCCGAGACTAGCCAGTGGGGGGACCCAGTACTTC,CSASPRLASGGTQYF
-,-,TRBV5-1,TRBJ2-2,TGCGCCAGCAGCTTGGACAGGGGGGGAACCGGGGAGCTGTTTTTT,CASSLDRGGTGELFF
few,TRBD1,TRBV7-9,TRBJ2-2,TGTGCCAGCAGCCTCAGGGGGTCCGCGAACACCGGGGAGCTGTTTTTT,CASSLRGSANTGELFF
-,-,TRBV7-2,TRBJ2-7,TGTGCCAGCAGCCCCAGCCTGACCGGGCGAGAGGGACTCGAGCAGTACTTC,CASSPSLTGREGLEQYF
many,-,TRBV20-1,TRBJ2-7,TGCAGTGCTAGACCTACTCTAGGGGGGGGCCGGACCTACGAGCAGTACTTC,CSARPTLGGGRTYEQYF
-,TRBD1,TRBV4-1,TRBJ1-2,TGCGCCAGCAGCCCACAGGGGGTCAACTATGGCTACACCTTC,CASSPQGVNYGYTF
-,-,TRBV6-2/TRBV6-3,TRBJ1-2,TGTGCCAGCAGTTATTCTGGGGCCGCTAACTATGGCTACACCTTC,CASSYSGAANYGYTF
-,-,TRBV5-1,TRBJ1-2,TGCGCCAGCAGCTGGGATGCCAGGGACAACGGCTACACCTTC,CASSWDARDNGYTF
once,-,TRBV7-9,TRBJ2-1,TGTGCCAGTGAACACAGGGACGATGAGCAGTTCTTC,CASEHRDDEQFF
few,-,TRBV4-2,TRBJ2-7,TGTGCCAGCAGCCAAGATCAGGCCAGGCAAGGGGCCTACGAGCAGTACTTC,CASSQDQARQGAYEQYF
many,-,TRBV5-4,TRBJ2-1,TGTGCCAGCAGGACGACAGAGACCTACAATGAGCAGTTCTTC,CASRTTETYNEQFF
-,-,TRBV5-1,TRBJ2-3,TGCGCCACCACAGGGGCGGGGGACACAGATACGCAGTATTTT,CATTGAGDTDTQYF
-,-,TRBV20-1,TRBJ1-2,TGCAGTGCCATGTCGGGAATCTCTAACTATGGCTACACCTTC,CSAMSGISNYGYTF
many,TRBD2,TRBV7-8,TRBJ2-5,TGTGCCAGCCACCGGGAGGGGAAGGGAGAGACCCAGTACTTC,CASHREGKGETQYF
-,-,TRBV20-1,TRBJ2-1,TGCAGTGCTAGATCACCCCTTTCCTCCTACAATGAGCAGTTCTTC,CSARSPLSSYNEQFF
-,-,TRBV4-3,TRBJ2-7,TGCGCCAGCAGCCGAAACGCCCTGTTTGACTACGAGCAGTACTTC,CASSRNALFDYEQYF
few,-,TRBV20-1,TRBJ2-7,TGCAGTGCTAGCGCGACAGGCTCCTACGAGCAGTACTTC,CSASATGSYEQYF
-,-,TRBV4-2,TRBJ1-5,TGTGCCAGCAGCCAAGACTTTCGGGGTAGGCCCCAGCATTTT,CASSQDFRGRPQHF
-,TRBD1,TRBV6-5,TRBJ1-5,TGTGCCAGCAGATCCCTGGACAGGGGGCGGAATCAGCCCCAGCATTTT,CASRSLDRGRNQPQHF
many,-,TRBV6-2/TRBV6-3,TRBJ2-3,TGTGCCGTAGGGGATACGCAGTATTTT,CAVGDTQYF
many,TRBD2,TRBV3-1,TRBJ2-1,TGTGCCAGCAGCCCAAGGAGGACTAGTTGGGGCAATGAGCAGTTCTTC,CASSPRRTSWGNEQFF
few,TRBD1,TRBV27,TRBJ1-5,TGTGCCAGCAGTTCGACAGGGGCCGGGCAGCCCCAGCATTTT,CASSSTGAGQPQHF
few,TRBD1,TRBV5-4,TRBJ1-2,TGTGCCAGCAGCATCGACAGGGAGAGCGACACCTTC,CASSIDRESDTF
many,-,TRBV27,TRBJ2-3,TGTGCCAGCAAAGGCATCGACACAGATACGCAGTATTTT,CASKGIDTDTQYF
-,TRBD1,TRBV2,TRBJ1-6,TGTGCCAGCCGGGGACAGGGTGGTCATTCACCCCTCCACTTT,CASRGQGGHSPLHF